One and the same sample provided the 11 T cell receptor beta chains below, sequenced in a study of ipilimumab plus nivolumab after autologous stem cell transplantation. The assay was immunoSEQ multiplex PCR, and TCRdb's table has in-frame clones only and misses some. This table holds roughly 86,000 clones, nearly 85% found once. The material sequenced was PBMCs, taken in a trial of ipilimumab plus nivolumab as post-transplant consolidation. The receptor set was obtained from a male donor with diffuse large B-cell lymphoma.

Comment on this clone: Other DNA sequences within the sample encode an identical CDR3. The chain recombines TRBV18 with TRBJ1-1, with no clear D. Germline V lookup: CDR1 KGHSH, CDR2 LQKENI. V was cut by 3 bases and J by 5 bases, with 7 bases left in between. CDR3 size: 12 residues. CDR3 DNA: TGTGCCAGCTCACCGATGGGAACTGAAGCTTTCTTT. Its translation: CASSPMGTEAFF.

V gene TRBV2 combines with J gene TRBJ1-5; 8 bases are shared with TRBD1. Unmatched junction bases numbered 4, after V lost 8 bases and J lost 4 bases. Germline values: CDR1 SNHLY, CDR2 FYNNEI. The CDR3 is 13 amino acids. This CDR3 reads CASVQGENQPQHF. The CDR3 DNA is TGTGCCAGCGTACAGGGGGAAAATCAGCCCCAGCATTTT.

This chain connects TRBV7-9 to TRBJ1-1; D call uncertain. The V gene's germline CDR1 is SEHNR and CDR2 FQNEAQ (reference sequence). The CDR3 is made up of 15 amino acids. Trimming pared 4 bases from V and 2 bases from J, leaving 14 bases between. The chain's CDR3 is CASSSQSLGNTEAFF. Written as DNA, the CDR3 is TGTGCCAGCAGCTCCCAATCCCTGGGCAACACTGAAGCTTTCTTT.

The chain combines TRBV5-6 with TRBJ2-7; TRBD2 aligns across 9 bases. From germline, CDR1 is SGHDT and CDR2 YYEEEE. The V segment lost 1 base and the J segment 2 bases; nucleotides outside the gene matches: 4. The CDR3 is 15 residues long. The CDR3 coding sequence is TGTGCCAGCAGCTTGTTCGCGGGGGGGGCCTACGAGCAGTACTTC. Protein: CASSLFAGGAYEQYF.

The chain has TRBV5-8 and TRBJ1-1; D is undetermined. The V end was cut by 0 bases, the J end by 2 bases, with 17 bases between. CDR3 length equals 17 residues. Germline V CDR1 and CDR2: SGHTS, YDEGEE. The CDR3 loop reads CASSLVGVTSFNTEAFF. CDR3 nucleotides: TGTGCCAGCAGCTTGGTAGGCGTGACAAGTTTTAACACTGAAGCTTTCTTT.

The rearrangement joins TRBV6-6 to TRBJ2-3, with 7 positions matching TRBD2. CDR3 length: 13 residues. V lost 6 bases to trimming and J lost 6 bases; unmatched junction nucleotides: 6. The germline gives CDR1 MNHNY, CDR2 SVGAGI (reference sequence). The CDR3 spells CASSQRREDTQYF. CDR3 in DNA: TGTGCCAGCAGCCAAAGGCGGGAGGATACGCAGTATTTT.

J is TRBJ2-6 and V is TRBV19, with D possibly TRBD2 on 5 matching bases. The V gene's germline CDR1 is LNHDA and CDR2 SQIVND (reference sequence). The CDR3 extends over 15 amino acids. V was pared by 6 bases and J by 0 bases, with 9 bases between. The CDR3: CASSIGSSGANVLTF. The CDR3 DNA reads as TGTGCCAGTAGCATTGGGAGCTCTGGGGCCAACGTCCTGACTTTC.

This chain connects TRBV7-8 to TRBJ1-1; a possible D gene is TRBD1 (5 bases). CDR1 SGHVS and CDR2 FQNEAQ come from the germline V gene. CDR3 length: 14 amino acids. The ends were cut back, 5 bases at V and 4 bases at J, with 14 bases in the middle. The CDR3 bases are TGTGCCAGCAGCCCGGGGGGTAGGGGCACTGAAGCTTTCTTT. Protein product: CASSPGGRGTEAFF.

The V gene is TRBV6-1, the J gene TRBJ2-1; 12 bases line up with TRBD2. J was trimmed by 8 bases and V by 4 bases; bases with no gene match: 9. The CDR3 length is 16 residues. Germline V gives CDR1 MNHNS, CDR2 SASEGT. The CDR3 DNA reads TGTGCCAGCAGTGTACTAGCGGGGGGCCCCCAGGATGAGCAGTTCTTC. Its protein is CASSVLAGGPQDEQFF.

The gene calls are TRBV5-4 and TRBJ2-2; D assignment may be TRBD1 or TRBD2 (5 bases each). The CDR3 is 16 amino acids. From germline, CDR1 is SGHNT and CDR2 YYREEE (reference sequence). V gave up 4 bases and J gave up 2 bases, with 15 bases separating them. The CDR3 is CASSPGRRSNTGELFF. In nucleotides, the CDR3 is TGTGCCAGCAGCCCGGGACGGAGGTCAAACACCGGGGAGCTGTTTTTT.

The chain recombines TRBV5-4 with TRBJ1-6; D not certain. The CDR3 is 14 amino acids. Trimming removed 4 bases from V and 4 bases from J, with 9 bases in between. Germline V gene data show CDR1 as SGHNT and CDR2 as YYREEE (reference sequence). The CDR3 protein is CASSPSEYNSPLHF. DNA for the CDR3: TGTGCCAGCAGCCCAAGTGAGTATAATTCACCCCTCCACTTT.